This T cell receptor (beta chain) was sequenced in a study of OX40 agonist ivuxolimab in advanced cancers. The data were produced by immunoSEQ multiplex PCR, yet TCRdb's version contains in-frame clones alone and is incomplete. The sample lists 25,000 to 40,000 clones, 82% occurring once. The CDR3 runs to 14 residues. Germline V CDR1 and CDR2: SNHLY, FYNNEI. V shed 8 bases, J shed 0 bases, and the junction held 6 bases outside the gene matches. The sample here was CD4+ or CD8+ T cells sorted from blood, taken in a trial of the OX40 agonist ivuxolimab. This TCR came from an adult with an advanced solid tumor such as melanoma, head and neck, liver or kidney cancer. This rearrangement joins TRBV2 to TRBJ1-1; the match to TRBD1 covers 7 bases. This CDR3 is CASRNRGVNTEAFF. In DNA, the CDR3 is TGTGCCAGCCGTAACAGGGGTGTGAACACTGAAGCTTTCTTT.